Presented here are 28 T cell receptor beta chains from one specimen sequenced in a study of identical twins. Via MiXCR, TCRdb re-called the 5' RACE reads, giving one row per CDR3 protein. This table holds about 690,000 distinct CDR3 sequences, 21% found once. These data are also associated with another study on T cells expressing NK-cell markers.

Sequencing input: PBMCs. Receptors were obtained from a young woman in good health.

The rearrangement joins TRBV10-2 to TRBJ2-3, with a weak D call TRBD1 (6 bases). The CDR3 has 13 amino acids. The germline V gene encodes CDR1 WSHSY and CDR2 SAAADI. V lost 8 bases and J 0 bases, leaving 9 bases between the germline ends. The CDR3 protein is CASHGQSTDTQYF. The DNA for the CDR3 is TGCGCCAGCCATGGACAGAGCACAGATACGCAGTATTTT.

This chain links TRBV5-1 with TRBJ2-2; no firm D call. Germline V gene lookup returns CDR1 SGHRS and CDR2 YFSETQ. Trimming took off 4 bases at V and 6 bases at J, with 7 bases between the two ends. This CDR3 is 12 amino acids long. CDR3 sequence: CASSEPSGELFF. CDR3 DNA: TGCGCCAGCAGCGAACCGTCCGGGGAGCTGTTTTTT. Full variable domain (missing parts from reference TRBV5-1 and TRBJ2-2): KAGVTQTPRYLIKTRGQQVTLSCSPISGHRSVSWYQQTPGQGLQFLFEYFSETQRNKGNFPGRFSGRQFSNSRSEMNVSTLELGDSALYLCASSEPSGELFFGEGSRLTVL.

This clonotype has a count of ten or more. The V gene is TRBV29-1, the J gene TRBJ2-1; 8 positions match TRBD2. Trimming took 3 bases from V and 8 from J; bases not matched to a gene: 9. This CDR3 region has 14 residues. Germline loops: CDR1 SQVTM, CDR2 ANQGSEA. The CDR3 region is CSVDRADGRDEQFF. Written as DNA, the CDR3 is TGCAGCGTTGATCGGGCGGACGGGAGGGATGAGCAGTTCTTC.

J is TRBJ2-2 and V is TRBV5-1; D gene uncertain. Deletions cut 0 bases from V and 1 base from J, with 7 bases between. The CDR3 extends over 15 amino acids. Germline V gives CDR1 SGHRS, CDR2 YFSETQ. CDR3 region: CASSLAPQNTGELFF. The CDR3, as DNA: TGCGCCAGCAGCTTGGCTCCACAGAACACCGGGGAGCTGTTTTTT.

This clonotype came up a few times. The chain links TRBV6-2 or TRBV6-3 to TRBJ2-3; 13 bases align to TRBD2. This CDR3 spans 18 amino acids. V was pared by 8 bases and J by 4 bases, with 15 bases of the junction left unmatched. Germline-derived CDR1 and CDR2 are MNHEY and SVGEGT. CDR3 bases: TGTGCCAGCGACCGCCCTGGCGGGACTAGCGGGAACGCAGATACGCAGTATTTT. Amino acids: CASDRPGGTSGNADTQYF.

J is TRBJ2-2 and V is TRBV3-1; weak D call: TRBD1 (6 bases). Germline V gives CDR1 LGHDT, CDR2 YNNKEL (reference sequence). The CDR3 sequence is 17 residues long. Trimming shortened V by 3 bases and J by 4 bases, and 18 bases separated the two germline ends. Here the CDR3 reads CASSHRTGLRGTGELFF. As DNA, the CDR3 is TGTGCCAGCAGCCACCGTACAGGGCTCCGGGGCACCGGGGAGCTGTTTTTT.

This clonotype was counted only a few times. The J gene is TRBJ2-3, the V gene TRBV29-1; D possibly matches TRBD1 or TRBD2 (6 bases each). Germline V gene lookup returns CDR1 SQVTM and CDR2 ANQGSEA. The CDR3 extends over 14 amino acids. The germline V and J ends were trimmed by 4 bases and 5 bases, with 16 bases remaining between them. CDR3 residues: CSVGGTPQGDTQYF. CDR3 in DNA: TGCAGCGTTGGCGGGACACCCCAGGGAGATACGCAGTATTTT.

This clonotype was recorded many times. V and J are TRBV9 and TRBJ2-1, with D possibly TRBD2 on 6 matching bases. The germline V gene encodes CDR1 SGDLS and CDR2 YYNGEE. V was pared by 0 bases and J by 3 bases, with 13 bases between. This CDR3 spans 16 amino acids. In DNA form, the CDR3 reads TGTGCCAGCAGCGTAGGGGTGGGGGGAAACTACAATGAGCAGTTCTTC. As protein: CASSVGVGGNYNEQFF.

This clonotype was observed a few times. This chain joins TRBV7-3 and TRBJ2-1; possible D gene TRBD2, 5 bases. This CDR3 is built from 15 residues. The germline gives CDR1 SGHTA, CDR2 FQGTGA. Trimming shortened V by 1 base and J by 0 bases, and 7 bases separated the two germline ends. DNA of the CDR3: TGTGCCAGCAGCTTAATGGGGAGCTCCTACAATGAGCAGTTCTTC. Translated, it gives CASSLMGSSYNEQFF.

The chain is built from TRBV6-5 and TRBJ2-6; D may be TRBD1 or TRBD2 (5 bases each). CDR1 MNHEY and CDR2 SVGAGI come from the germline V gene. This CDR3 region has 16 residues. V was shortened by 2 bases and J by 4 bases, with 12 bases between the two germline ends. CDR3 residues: CASSYEIGAGANVLTF. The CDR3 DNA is TGTGCCAGCAGTTACGAAATCGGGGCAGGGGCCAACGTCCTGACTTTC.

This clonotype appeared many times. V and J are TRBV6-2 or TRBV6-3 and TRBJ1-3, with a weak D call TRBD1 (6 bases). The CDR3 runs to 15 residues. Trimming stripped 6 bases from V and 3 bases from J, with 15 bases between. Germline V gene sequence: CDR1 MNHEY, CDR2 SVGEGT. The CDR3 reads CASRRQARNGNTIYF. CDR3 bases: TGTGCCAGCAGGAGACAGGCCCGGAATGGAAACACCATATATTTT.

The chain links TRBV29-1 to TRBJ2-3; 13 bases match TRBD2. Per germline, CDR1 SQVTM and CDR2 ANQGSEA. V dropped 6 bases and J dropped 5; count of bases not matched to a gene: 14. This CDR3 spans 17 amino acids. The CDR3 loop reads CSVASGTSGTLEDTQYF. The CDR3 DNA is TGCAGCGTCGCGTCCGGGACTAGCGGGACCCTGGAAGATACGCAGTATTTT.

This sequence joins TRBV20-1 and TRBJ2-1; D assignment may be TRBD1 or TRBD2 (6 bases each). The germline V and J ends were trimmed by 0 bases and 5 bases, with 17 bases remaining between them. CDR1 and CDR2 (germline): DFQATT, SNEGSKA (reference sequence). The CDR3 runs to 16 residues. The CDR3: CSARDWGLARDNEQFF. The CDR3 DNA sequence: TGCAGTGCTAGAGATTGGGGGCTAGCGCGCGACAATGAGCAGTTCTTC.

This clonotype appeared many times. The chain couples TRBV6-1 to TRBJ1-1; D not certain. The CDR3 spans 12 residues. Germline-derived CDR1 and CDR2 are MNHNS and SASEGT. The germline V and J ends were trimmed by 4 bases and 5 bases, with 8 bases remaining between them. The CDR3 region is CASSVIRTEAFF. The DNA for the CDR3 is TGTGCCAGCAGTGTGATTAGGACTGAAGCTTTCTTT.

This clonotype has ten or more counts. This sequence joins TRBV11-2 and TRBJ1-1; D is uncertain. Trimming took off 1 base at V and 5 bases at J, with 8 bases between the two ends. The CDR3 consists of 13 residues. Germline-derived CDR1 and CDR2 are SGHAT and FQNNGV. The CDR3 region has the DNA TGTGCCAGCAGCTTAGGAGTACGGACTGAAGCTTTCTTT. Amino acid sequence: CASSLGVRTEAFF.

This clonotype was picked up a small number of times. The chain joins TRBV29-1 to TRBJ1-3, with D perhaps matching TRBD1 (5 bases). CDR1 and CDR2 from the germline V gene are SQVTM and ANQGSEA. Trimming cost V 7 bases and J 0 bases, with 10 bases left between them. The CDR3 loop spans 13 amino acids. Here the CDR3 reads CSATTASGNTIYF. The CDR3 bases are TGCAGCGCTACGACAGCCTCTGGAAACACCATATATTTT.

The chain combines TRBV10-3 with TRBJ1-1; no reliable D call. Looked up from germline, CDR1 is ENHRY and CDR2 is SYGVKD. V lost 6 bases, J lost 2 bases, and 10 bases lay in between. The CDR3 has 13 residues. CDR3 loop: CAIRDYDNTEAFF. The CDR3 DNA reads TGTGCCATCAGGGACTATGATAACACTGAAGCTTTCTTT.

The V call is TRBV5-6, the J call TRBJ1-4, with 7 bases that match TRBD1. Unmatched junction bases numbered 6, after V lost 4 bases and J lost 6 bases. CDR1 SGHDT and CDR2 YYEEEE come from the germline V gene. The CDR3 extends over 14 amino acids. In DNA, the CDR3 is TGTGCCAGCAGCAGTACAGGGGTACATGAAAAACTGTTTTTT. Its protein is CASSSTGVHEKLFF. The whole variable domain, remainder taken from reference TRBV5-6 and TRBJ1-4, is DAGVTQSPTHLIKTRGQQVTLRCSPKSGHDTVSWYQQALGQGPQFIFQYYEEEERQRGNFPDRFSGHQFPNYSSELNVNALLLGDSALYLCASSSTGVHEKLFFGSGTQLSVL.

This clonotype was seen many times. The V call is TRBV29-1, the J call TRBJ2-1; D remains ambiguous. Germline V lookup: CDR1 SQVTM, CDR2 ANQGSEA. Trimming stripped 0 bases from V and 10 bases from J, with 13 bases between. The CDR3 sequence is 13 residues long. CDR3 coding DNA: TGCAGCGTTGAAGAGAGGCGGCTGGCCGAGCAGTTCTTC. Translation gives CSVEERRLAEQFF.

The CDR3 protein is CKRDSYEQYF. CDR3 nucleotide sequence: TGCAAAAGGGACAGCTACGAGCAGTACTTC. The J gene is TRBJ2-7, the V gene TRBV20-1, with 7 bases aligning to TRBD1. This CDR3 region has 10 residues. The germline V gene has CDR1 DFQATT and CDR2 SNEGSKA (reference sequence).

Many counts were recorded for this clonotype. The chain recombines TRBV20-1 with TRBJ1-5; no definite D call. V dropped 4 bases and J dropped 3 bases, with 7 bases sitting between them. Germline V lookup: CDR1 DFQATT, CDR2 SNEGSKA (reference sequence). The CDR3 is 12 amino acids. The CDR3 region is CSAIRDNQPQHF. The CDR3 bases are TGCAGTGCTATTCGGGACAATCAGCCCCAGCATTTT.

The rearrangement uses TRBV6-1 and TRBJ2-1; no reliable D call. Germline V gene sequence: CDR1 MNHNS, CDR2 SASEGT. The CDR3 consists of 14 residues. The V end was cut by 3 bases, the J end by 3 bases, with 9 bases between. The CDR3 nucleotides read TGTGCCAGCAGTGAGGCCGGCAGCTACAATGAGCAGTTCTTC. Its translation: CASSEAGSYNEQFF.

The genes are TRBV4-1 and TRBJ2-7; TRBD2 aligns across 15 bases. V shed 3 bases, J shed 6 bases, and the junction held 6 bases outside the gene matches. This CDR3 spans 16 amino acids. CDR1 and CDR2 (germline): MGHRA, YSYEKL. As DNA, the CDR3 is TGCGCCAGCAGCCAGGAGGGACTAGCGGGGGGATCCGAGCAGTACTTC. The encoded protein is CASSQEGLAGGSEQYF.

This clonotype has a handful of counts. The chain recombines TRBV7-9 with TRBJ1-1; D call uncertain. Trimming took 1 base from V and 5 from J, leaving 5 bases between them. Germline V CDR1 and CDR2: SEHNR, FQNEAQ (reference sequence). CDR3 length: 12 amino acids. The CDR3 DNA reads TGTGCCAGCAGCTTAGGCCCGACTGAAGCTTTCTTT. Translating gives CASSLGPTEAFF.

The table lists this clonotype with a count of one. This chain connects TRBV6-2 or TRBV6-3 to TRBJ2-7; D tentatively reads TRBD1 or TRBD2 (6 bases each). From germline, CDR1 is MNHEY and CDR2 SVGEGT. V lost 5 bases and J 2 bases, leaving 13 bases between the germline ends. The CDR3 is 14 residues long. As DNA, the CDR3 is TGTGCCAGCAGTCCGGTAGGGGGGACCTACGAGCAGTACTTC. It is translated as CASSPVGGTYEQYF.

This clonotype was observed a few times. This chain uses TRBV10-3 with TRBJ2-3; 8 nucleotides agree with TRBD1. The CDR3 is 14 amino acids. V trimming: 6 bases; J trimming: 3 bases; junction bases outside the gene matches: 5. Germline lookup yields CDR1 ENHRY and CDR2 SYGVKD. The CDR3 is CAIRPQGATDTQYF. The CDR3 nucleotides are TGTGCCATCAGGCCGCAGGGGGCGACAGATACGCAGTATTTT.

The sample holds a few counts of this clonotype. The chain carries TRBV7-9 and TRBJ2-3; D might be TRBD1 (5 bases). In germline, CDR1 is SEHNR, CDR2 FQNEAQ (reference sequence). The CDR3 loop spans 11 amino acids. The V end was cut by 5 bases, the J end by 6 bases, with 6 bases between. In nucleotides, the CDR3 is TGTGCCAGCAGCAAGGGGGATACGCAGTATTTT. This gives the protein CASSKGDTQYF.

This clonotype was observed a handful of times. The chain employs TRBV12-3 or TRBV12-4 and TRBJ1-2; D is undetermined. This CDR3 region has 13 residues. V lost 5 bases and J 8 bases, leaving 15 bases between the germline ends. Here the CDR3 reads CASSPQVGWGYTF. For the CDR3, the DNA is TGTGCCAGCAGTCCGCAGGTTGGGTGGGGCTACACCTTC.